The rows below give T cell receptor beta chains drawn from one sample of a study of blood T cell repertoires in COVID-19. The assay was immunoSEQ multiplex PCR, and TCRdb's table has in-frame clones only and misses some. The profile shows roughly 180,000 clones, about four fifths of them singletons. Input material: peripheral blood. All receptors derive from a woman in her sixties with COVID-19, enrolled during active disease. The CDR3 runs from the conserved cysteine through the conserved F or W.

j_gene: TRBJ1-2; v_gene: TRBV5-1; CDR3aa: CASSLSDSRGGYTF
j_gene: TRBJ2-5; v_gene: TRBV28; CDR3aa: CASINSRRNQETQYF
j_gene: TRBJ2-7; v_gene: TRBV13; CDR3aa: CASSLEGGTYEQYF
j_gene: TRBJ1-1; v_gene: TRBV19; CDR3aa: CASSPGSRNTEAFF
j_gene: TRBJ2-3; v_gene: TRBV7-3; CDR3aa: CASSLNLGGSTDTQYF
j_gene: TRBJ1-6; v_gene: TRBV3-1/TRBV3-2; CDR3aa: CASSNTGGNSPLHF
j_gene: TRBJ2-2; v_gene: TRBV7-6; CDR3aa: CASSPAGTNTGELFF
j_gene: TRBJ2-4; v_gene: TRBV4-3; CDR3aa: CASSQDFLAGGPKNIQYF
j_gene: TRBJ1-6; v_gene: TRBV6-5; CDR3aa: CASTQKGASPLHF
j_gene: TRBJ2-1; v_gene: TRBV6-5; CDR3aa: CASSYYNGQGQFF
j_gene: TRBJ2-3; v_gene: TRBV25-1; CDR3aa: CASSSGLALSTDTQYF
j_gene: TRBJ2-2; v_gene: TRBV7-8; CDR3aa: CASSPWGVTGELFF
j_gene: TRBJ1-5; v_gene: TRBV18; CDR3aa: CASSPSGDNQPQHF
j_gene: TRBJ1-2; v_gene: TRBV15; CDR3aa: CATSSTGSPNYGYTF
j_gene: TRBJ1-1; v_gene: TRBV6-6; CDR3aa: CASSTTDRNTEAFF
j_gene: TRBJ2-7; v_gene: TRBV27; CDR3aa: CASRAFSASGNYEQYF
j_gene: TRBJ2-5; v_gene: TRBV5-7; CDR3aa: CASSTGTEETQYF
j_gene: TRBJ2-2; v_gene: TRBV11-2; CDR3aa: CASSSSGGHTGELFF
j_gene: TRBJ2-4; v_gene: TRBV5-5; CDR3aa: CASSIGLAGGPRGFRNIQYF
j_gene: TRBJ1-2; v_gene: TRBV19; CDR3aa: CASSPTMTNYGYTF
j_gene: TRBJ2-5; v_gene: TRBV5-5; CDR3aa: CASSLDPSLEIQYF
j_gene: TRBJ2-1; v_gene: TRBV5-6; CDR3aa: CASSWFRLAVGDEQFF